Listed here are 14 T cell receptor beta chains from one sample, sequenced in a study of blood T cell repertoires in COVID-19. TCRdb's table, derived via immunoSEQ multiplex PCR, lists solely in-frame clones and lacks some. The sample has approximately 150,000 clones, about 91% seen once. Specimen: peripheral blood. These receptors all come from a woman aged 55-75 years with acute or convalescent COVID-19.

This sequence joins TRBV7-9 and TRBJ1-4, with D perhaps TRBD1 (5 bases). V lost 3 bases to trimming and J lost 6 bases, with 8 bases between them. The germline V gene encodes CDR1 SEHNR and CDR2 FQNEAQ (reference sequence). This CDR3 is 13 amino acids long. CDR3 coding DNA: TGTGCCAGCAGCTTTTGGGGCGATGAAAAACTGTTTTTT. This sequence encodes CASSFWGDEKLFF.

This chain connects TRBV9 to TRBJ2-5; 8 bases are shared with TRBD2. The V segment lost 1 base and the J segment 1 base; nucleotides outside the gene matches: 6. The germline V gene encodes CDR1 SGDLS and CDR2 YYNGEE. The CDR3 loop spans 16 amino acids. CDR3 DNA sequence: TGTGCCAGCAGCGTATTTCGGGGGGGTCTCCAAGAGACCCAGTACTTC. Translation gives CASSVFRGGLQETQYF.

V gene TRBV5-5 combines with J gene TRBJ1-1, with D hard to call. CDR1 and CDR2 (germline): SGHKS, YYEKEE (reference sequence). This CDR3 is built from 14 residues. Trimming cost V 2 bases and J 0 bases, with 8 bases left between them. DNA of the CDR3: TGTGCCAGCAGCTTCCGGGGAATGAACACTGAAGCTTTCTTT. Translated: CASSFRGMNTEAFF. The full variable domain, completed using reference TRBV5-5 and TRBJ1-1, is DAGVTQSPTHLIKTRGQQVTLRCSPISGHKSVSWYQQVLGQGPQFIFQYYEKEERGRGNFPDRFSARQFPNYSSELNVNALLLGDSALYLCASSFRGMNTEAFFGQGTRLTVV.

The rearrangement joins TRBV19 to TRBJ1-5, with D tentatively TRBD1 (5 bases). Per germline, CDR1 LNHDA and CDR2 SQIVND (reference sequence). Trimming removed 1 base from V and 5 bases from J, with 18 bases in between. This CDR3 is 17 amino acids long. DNA for the CDR3: TGTGCCAGTAGTATAGGAGAAGGAAGGGGCAAGCATCAGCCCCAGCATTTT. Its protein product is CASSIGEGRGKHQPQHF.

This chain uses TRBV5-1 with TRBJ1-6; TRBD1 aligns across 7 bases. This CDR3 is built from 14 residues. Germline CDR1 SGHRS, CDR2 YFSETQ. Germline trimming cut 4 bases from V and 8 bases from J; bases unmatched to any gene: 6. The CDR3 DNA reads TGCGCCAGCAGCGTTCAGGGGGTGGATTCACCCCTCCACTTT. It yields the protein CASSVQGVDSPLHF.

A few counts support this clone. V is TRBV2 and J is TRBJ1-5; weak D call: TRBD1 (5 bases). CDR1 and CDR2 (germline): SNHLY, FYNNEI. The CDR3 is made up of 15 amino acids. Trimming took 2 bases from V and 7 from J, leaving 15 bases between them. CDR3 DNA: TGTGCCAGCAGTGAACTCTCAGGGTACGGGCAGCCCCAGCATTTT. Protein sequence: CASSELSGYGQPQHF.

V and J are TRBV6-5 and TRBJ1-1, with D possibly matching TRBD1 (6 bases). Per germline, CDR1 MNHEY and CDR2 SVGAGI. Deletions cut 7 bases from V and 5 bases from J, with 14 bases between. This CDR3 spans 13 amino acids. As DNA, the CDR3 is TGTGCCAGCACCTCAGGGGTACGGACTGAAGCTTTCTTT. This codes for CASTSGVRTEAFF.

This chain uses TRBV28 with TRBJ2-7, with D perhaps TRBD1 (6 bases). V was cut by 4 bases and J by 3 bases, with 13 bases left in between. From germline, CDR1 is MDHEN and CDR2 SYDVKM. This CDR3 is built from 14 residues. CDR3 in DNA: TGTGCCAGCAGTTCTACAGGGCCCGACTACGAGCAGTACTTC. Protein: CASSSTGPDYEQYF.

The chain uses TRBV2 and TRBJ2-2, with D possibly being TRBD2 (5 bases). This CDR3 comprises 14 residues. Trimming removed 7 bases at V and 7 bases at J, with 16 bases between. CDR1 and CDR2 from the germline V gene are SNHLY and FYNNEI. The CDR3: CASIALEGVGELFF. In DNA, the CDR3 is TGTGCCAGCATAGCACTAGAGGGTGTCGGGGAGCTGTTTTTT.

The chain links TRBV18 to TRBJ2-1; TRBD1 is a possible D gene (7 bases). This CDR3 spans 15 amino acids. Trimming stripped 3 bases from V and 3 bases from J, with 12 bases between. Germline loops: CDR1 KGHSH, CDR2 LQKENI. CDR3 nucleotide sequence: TGTGCCAGCTCACCGCGGGACAGAGGCTACAATGAGCAGTTCTTC. It yields the protein CASSPRDRGYNEQFF.

The V gene is TRBV5-1, the J gene TRBJ2-1; 10 bases agree with TRBD2. CDR3 length equals 15 residues. The junction had 4 bases not matched to a gene; V was cut back by 0 bases and J by 7 bases. The germline V gene has CDR1 SGHRS and CDR2 YFSETQ. CDR3 sequence: CASSLALAGANEQFF. CDR3 bases: TGCGCCAGCAGCTTGGCCCTAGCGGGGGCAAATGAGCAGTTCTTC.

The rearrangement uses TRBV7-6 and TRBJ2-7; 7 bases align to TRBD1. Germline CDR1 is SGHVS and CDR2 is FNYEAQ. The CDR3 covers 14 residues. V lost 5 bases, J lost 3 bases, and 7 bases stayed unmatched. The CDR3 coding sequence is TGTGCCAGCAGCCATCCGGGACAGAACTACGAGCAGTACTTC. It yields the protein CASSHPGQNYEQYF.

The rearrangement joins TRBV11-3 to TRBJ2-2; D not certain. Germline assignment: CDR1 SGHNT and CDR2 YENEEA. The germline V and J ends were trimmed by 1 base and 3 bases, with 9 bases remaining between them. The CDR3 totals 15 residues. CDR3 nucleotides: TGTGCCAGCAGCTTAGGGCAGGTGGACACCGGGGAGCTGTTTTTT. Translated, it gives CASSLGQVDTGELFF.

This chain uses TRBV19 with TRBJ2-7; D is possibly TRBD1 (6 bases). The CDR3 consists of 14 residues. Per the germline V gene, CDR1 is LNHDA and CDR2 is SQIVND (reference sequence). Trimming removed 4 bases from V and 6 bases from J, with 16 bases in between. This CDR3 is CASSTTGTAGEQYF. The CDR3 bases are TGTGCCAGTAGTACGACAGGAACGGCTGGCGAGCAGTACTTC.